What follows are 26 T cell receptor beta chains derived from one specimen sequenced in a study of T cell responses to AZD1222 COVID-19 vaccine. Method: immunoSEQ multiplex PCR; TCRdb's copy keeps in-frame clones and lacks some. Here the sample spans approximately 130,000 clones, about nine tenths being singletons. Material: peripheral blood, obtained on day 0 of AZD1222 vaccination. The receptors come from an adult in good health.

The V gene is TRBV28, the J gene TRBJ1-5; D perhaps matches TRBD1 (5 bases). V lost 10 bases to trimming and J lost 2 bases, with 15 bases between them. The CDR3 runs 14 residues. CDR1 is MDHEN and CDR2 is SYDVKM in the germline V gene. Here the CDR3 reads CATGGTRGNQPQHF. The CDR3 DNA follows: TGTGCCACCGGAGGGACTCGTGGCAATCAGCCCCAGCATTTT.

The rearrangement uses TRBV27 and TRBJ2-3; 9 bases are a match to TRBD1. Germline-derived CDR1 and CDR2 are MNHEY and SMNVEV (reference sequence). The CDR3 extends over 15 amino acids. With V trimmed by 6 bases and J by 0 bases, 4 bases remained unmatched. CDR3 region: CASRGTGSSTDTQYF. DNA of the CDR3: TGTGCCAGCAGGGGGACAGGGTCTAGCACAGATACGCAGTATTTT.

This chain connects TRBV19 to TRBJ1-1, with D hard to call. Germline CDR1 reads LNHDA; CDR2 reads SQIVND (reference sequence). The CDR3 consists of 14 residues. Trimming removed 5 bases from V and 2 bases from J, with 12 bases in between. DNA of the CDR3: TGTGCCAGTAGTCGAGATAGGTTTAACACTGAAGCTTTCTTT. Translation gives CASSRDRFNTEAFF.

Written as DNA, the CDR3 is TGTGCCAGCTCACCAGGGACAGGCTCTGGAAACACCATATATTTT. Protein product: CASSPGTGSGNTIYF. This sequence joins TRBV18 and TRBJ1-3; TRBD1 aligns across 8 bases. Germline V gene lookup returns CDR1 KGHSH and CDR2 LQKENI. This CDR3 comprises 15 residues. Trimming at V came to 2 bases and at J to 0 bases, leaving 0 bases not matched to a gene.

The chain uses TRBV2 and TRBJ1-4; D ambiguous. Germline V gene data show CDR1 as SNHLY and CDR2 as FYNNEI. The length of the CDR3 is 11 residues. V was clipped by 2 bases and J by 14 bases, with 9 bases between them. CDR3 amino acids: CASSERGYLFF. DNA for the CDR3: TGTGCCAGCAGTGAACGGGGTTACCTGTTTTTT.

In this sample, this clone turned up a few times. The gene calls are TRBV7-9 and TRBJ2-3; TRBD2 matches at 7 bases. The V segment lost 3 bases and the J segment 2 bases; nucleotides outside the gene matches: 11. Germline V gene data show CDR1 as SEHNR and CDR2 as FQNEAQ (reference sequence). This CDR3 spans 17 amino acids. In DNA form, the CDR3 reads TGTGCCAGCAGCTTTCCGAACGGTGCGGGAGACACAGATACGCAGTATTTT. This translates into CASSFPNGAGDTDTQYF.

V is TRBV6-5 and J is TRBJ2-7; tentative D call: TRBD2 (6 bases). The CDR3 runs to 16 residues. V shed 2 bases and J shed 6 bases, with 20 bases lying between them. Germline CDR1 MNHEY, CDR2 SVGAGI. The chain's CDR3 is CASSYSRTTFISEQYF. In DNA, the CDR3 is TGTGCCAGCAGTTACAGCCGGACTACTTTCATAAGCGAGCAGTACTTC.

The chain is built from TRBV5-1 and TRBJ1-1; unclear D gene. Trimming left V 4 bases short and J 1 base short, with 5 bases between. This CDR3 comprises 12 residues. CDR1 and CDR2 from the germline V gene are SGHRS and YFSETQ. The CDR3 reads CASSNWNTEAFF. CDR3 DNA sequence: TGCGCCAGCAGCAATTGGAACACTGAAGCTTTCTTT. Using reference TRBV5-1 and TRBJ1-1 for the parts outside the CDR3, the full variable domain is KAGVTQTPRYLIKTRGQQVTLSCSPISGHRSVSWYQQTPGQGLQFLFEYFSETQRNKGNFPGRFSGRQFSNSRSEMNVSTLELGDSALYLCASSNWNTEAFFGQGTRLTVV.

The chain recombines TRBV7-8 with TRBJ2-2; the D is unclear. This CDR3 region has 13 residues. V was clipped by 4 bases and J by 5 bases, with 8 bases between them. The V gene's germline CDR1 is SGHVS and CDR2 FQNEAQ. Here the CDR3 DNA reads TGTGCCAGCAGCTCTCACTCTACCGGGGAGCTGTTTTTT. Its protein is CASSSHSTGELFF.

Here the CDR3 reads CASSPQGRTNTGELFF. The DNA for the CDR3 is TGTGCCAGCAGCCCCCAGGGACGGACGAACACCGGGGAGCTGTTTTTT. The chain is built from TRBV7-6 and TRBJ2-2, with D perhaps matching TRBD1 or TRBD2 (5 bases each). The CDR3 has 16 residues. V lost 5 bases and J 0 bases, leaving 13 bases between the germline ends. Germline V gene lookup returns CDR1 SGHVS and CDR2 FNYEAQ.

The genes are TRBV5-1 and TRBJ1-4; a possible D gene is TRBD1 (6 bases). V shed 4 bases and J shed 0 bases, with 13 bases lying between them. Germline V gene lookup returns CDR1 SGHRS and CDR2 YFSETQ. CDR3 size: 16 residues. CDR3 in DNA: TGCGCCAGCAGCGCCAACGGGGGCGCAACTAATGAAAAACTGTTTTTT. Translated, it gives CASSANGGATNEKLFF.

The chain couples TRBV15 to TRBJ1-3; weak D call: TRBD1 (5 bases). V was trimmed by 5 bases and J by 7 bases, leaving 12 bases between them. This CDR3 contains 13 residues. Per the germline V gene, CDR1 is LNHNV and CDR2 is YYDKDF (reference sequence). CDR3 nucleotides: TGTGCCACCAGCCGTGGGGGGGGTAACACCATATATTTT. Translated: CATSRGGGNTIYF.

V gene TRBV2 combines with J gene TRBJ1-1, with D uncertain. Trimming took 1 base from V and 4 from J, leaving 10 bases between them. CDR3 size: 14 residues. Germline CDR1 and CDR2: SNHLY and FYNNEI. The CDR3: CASSEDTGATEAFF. CDR3 coding DNA: TGTGCCAGCAGTGAAGATACGGGTGCCACTGAAGCTTTCTTT.

This clone has just one count. The genes are TRBV27 and TRBJ1-2, with a weak D call TRBD1 (5 bases). This CDR3 comprises 14 residues. The ends were cut back, 2 bases at V and 7 bases at J, with 14 bases in the middle. CDR1 and CDR2 (germline): MNHEY, SMNVEV (reference sequence). CDR3 sequence: CASSLDAGMFGYTF. DNA for the CDR3: TGTGCCAGCAGTTTAGACGCAGGGATGTTTGGCTACACCTTC.

The CDR3 region has the DNA TGTGCCAGCTCACCGGACAGCTCGAACACTGAAGCTTTCTTT. It is translated as CASSPDSSNTEAFF. The chain carries TRBV18 and TRBJ1-1; D might be TRBD1 (6 bases). The V end lost 3 bases, the J end lost 1 base, and 9 bases lay between the germline ends. The CDR3 spans 14 residues. Germline assignment: CDR1 KGHSH and CDR2 LQKENI.

V gene TRBV5-1 combines with J gene TRBJ2-5; a possible D gene is TRBD1 (5 bases). Germline CDR1 and CDR2: SGHRS and YFSETQ. V lost 0 bases and J 6 bases, leaving 9 bases between the germline ends. The CDR3 consists of 13 residues. This CDR3 reads CASSLEGAQTQYF. The CDR3 DNA reads TGCGCCAGCAGCTTGGAAGGGGCGCAGACCCAGTACTTC. The full variable domain, its missing parts supplied by reference TRBV5-1 and TRBJ2-5, is KAGVTQTPRYLIKTRGQQVTLSCSPISGHRSVSWYQQTPGQGLQFLFEYFSETQRNKGNFPGRFSGRQFSNSRSEMNVSTLELGDSALYLCASSLEGAQTQYFGPGTRLLVL.

This chain connects TRBV4-3 to TRBJ2-7, with 9 positions matching TRBD1. The germline gives CDR1 LGHNA, CDR2 YSLEER. The CDR3 contains 15 residues. V lost 2 bases and J lost 4; bases outside the gene matches: 6. CDR3 sequence reads: CASSQRTGEWYEQYF. CDR3 nucleotide sequence: TGCGCCAGCAGCCAACGGACAGGGGAGTGGTACGAGCAGTACTTC.

The chain carries TRBV30 and TRBJ1-4; 7 positions agree with TRBD1. The CDR3 is made up of 15 amino acids. Unmatched junction bases numbered 6, after V lost 0 bases and J lost 5 bases. CDR1 and CDR2 (germline): GTSNPN, SVGIG (reference sequence). CDR3: CAWSVKGTANEKLFF. The CDR3 DNA follows: TGTGCCTGGAGTGTTAAAGGGACAGCAAATGAAAAACTGTTTTTT. Based on the CDR3 plus reference TRBV30 and TRBJ1-4, the full variable domain is SQTIHQWPATLVQPVGSPLSLECTVEGTSNPNLYWYRQAAGRGLQLLFYSVGIGQISSEVPQNLSASRPQDRQFILSSKKLLLSDSGFYLCAWSVKGTANEKLFFGSGTQLSVL.

This chain joins TRBV27 and TRBJ1-2; 9 bases match TRBD1. The CDR3 totals 17 residues. The germline V gene encodes CDR1 MNHEY and CDR2 SMNVEV (reference sequence). With 5 bases clipped from V and 0 bases from J, the junction kept 10 bases outside the gene matches. CDR3 region: CASSITPGQGSNYGYTF. The CDR3 coding sequence is TGTGCCAGCAGTATAACTCCGGGACAGGGTTCTAACTATGGCTACACCTTC.

This clone has only a few counts. CDR3 loop: CASSLIMTDGYTF. CDR3 sequence (DNA): TGCGCCAGCAGCTTGATCATGACGGATGGCTACACCTTC. J is TRBJ1-2 and V is TRBV5-1; D is uncertain. V lost 1 base to trimming and J lost 6 bases, with 10 bases between them. There are 13 residues in the CDR3. Per germline, CDR1 SGHRS and CDR2 YFSETQ.

This sequence joins TRBV4-1 and TRBJ2-1; TRBD2 is a possible D gene (6 bases). This CDR3 contains 16 residues. Germline assignment: CDR1 MGHRA and CDR2 YSYEKL. Trimming cost V 1 base and J 0 bases, with 10 bases left between them. The CDR3 DNA reads TGCGCCAGCAGCCAAGCCCCTAGCGACTCCTACAATGAGCAGTTCTTC. This sequence encodes CASSQAPSDSYNEQFF.

This sequence joins TRBV7-2 and TRBJ1-2; 9 bases line up with TRBD1. CDR3 length equals 13 residues. The ends lost 2 bases at V and 7 bases at J; junction bases unmatched: 2. The germline gives CDR1 SGHTA, CDR2 FQGNSA. CDR3 residues: CASSLKDRGGYTF. The CDR3 coding sequence is TGTGCCAGCAGCTTAAAGGACAGGGGTGGCTACACCTTC. Variable domain in full (rest from reference TRBV7-2 and TRBJ1-2): GAGVSQSPSNKVTEKGKDVELRCDPISGHTALYWYRQSLGQGLEFLIYFQGNSAPDKSGLPSDRFSAERTGGSVSTLTIQRTQQEDSAVYLCASSLKDRGGYTFGSGTRLTVV.

The chain recombines TRBV5-1 with TRBJ2-5, with D possibly being TRBD1 or TRBD2 (6 bases each). This CDR3 is built from 12 residues. CDR1 SGHRS and CDR2 YFSETQ come from the germline V gene. Trimming removed 5 bases from V and 3 bases from J, with 8 bases in between. The CDR3 sequence: CASRRGEETQYF. The DNA of the CDR3 is TGCGCCAGCAGAAGGGGGGAAGAGACCCAGTACTTC.

V is TRBV6-6 and J is TRBJ2-7; possibly TRBD2 for D (6 bases). V lost 4 bases and J 7 bases, leaving 8 bases between the germline ends. The CDR3 has 11 residues. CDR1 MNHNY and CDR2 SVGAGI come from the germline V gene (reference sequence). The chain's CDR3 is CASSSGSEQYF. In DNA form, the CDR3 reads TGTGCCAGCAGTTCCGGGAGTGAGCAGTACTTC.

V is TRBV5-5 and J is TRBJ2-1; 8 bases align to TRBD2. After removal of 4 bases from V and 5 bases from J, the junction contained 8 bases not matched to a gene. The CDR3 runs 15 residues. Per germline, CDR1 SGHKS and CDR2 YYEKEE (reference sequence). The CDR3 DNA reads TGTGCCAGCAGCCCCCAAAGCGGGAGAAACAATGAGCAGTTCTTC. Translated: CASSPQSGRNNEQFF.

The CDR3 sequence: CSASSGGTGAYYGYTF. The CDR3 coding sequence is TGCAGTGCTAGTTCGGGGGGGACAGGGGCATACTATGGCTACACCTTC. The chain carries TRBV20-1 and TRBJ1-2; 10 bases fit TRBD1. CDR1 is DFQATT and CDR2 is SNEGSKA in the germline V gene (reference sequence). The CDR3 totals 16 residues. The V segment lost 3 bases and the J segment 3 bases; nucleotides outside the gene matches: 10.